This is a list of T cell receptor beta chains from one sample in a study of shared clonotypes between healthy human individuals. Repertoires were generated with immunoSEQ multiplex PCR, while TCRdb's copy carries only in-frame clones and drops some. The table lists fewer than 1.6 million clones, approximately 98.5% of them singletons. The sample was naive CD4+ T cells sorted from blood. The receptor set was obtained from a man under 40 in good health. Each CDR3 is given with its conserved first and last residue. D genes are given only for firm matches. Some rows mark clone size as missing; the rest say once, few, many or name a class of expanded clone.

J gene,clone size,V gene,D gene,CDR3 protein,CDR3 DNA
TRBJ2-2,.,TRBV27,.,CASSFHNRVSLSNTGELFF,TGTGCCAGCAGTTTCCATAATCGAGTTTCTTTGTCGAACACCGGGGAGCTGTTTTTT
TRBJ2-3,once,TRBV29-1,.,CSVSPRHVNTDTQYF,TGCAGCGTTTCGCCGAGACACGTAAACACAGATACGCAGTATTTT
TRBJ1-4,.,TRBV18,.,CASSPGVPATNEKLFF,TGTGCCAGCTCACCAGGGGTCCCAGCAACTAATGAAAAACTGTTTTTT
TRBJ1-5,.,TRBV6-5,TRBD1,CASSEGAFDQPQHF,TGTGCCAGCAGCGAGGGGGCGTTTGATCAGCCCCAGCATTTT
TRBJ1-4,.,TRBV7-6,.,CASSFREGATNEKLFF,TGTGCCAGCAGCTTTCGCGAGGGTGCAACTAATGAAAAACTGTTTTTT
TRBJ2-2,once,TRBV27,TRBD2,CASSLRPPQLLAGGLSGELFF,TGTGCCAGCAGCTTACGCCCACCCCAACTACTAGCGGGAGGACTATCCGGGGAGCTGTTTTTT
TRBJ2-5,.,TRBV14,.,CASSTRGARQETQYF,TGTGCCAGCAGCACGAGGGGGGCCCGGCAAGAGACCCAGTACTTC
TRBJ2-3,.,TRBV19,.,CASSKIYRESGADTQYF,TGTGCCAGTAGCAAAATTTACCGGGAGTCGGGGGCAGATACGCAGTATTTT
TRBJ1-4,.,TRBV25-1,.,CASSGWPALEPTNEKLFF,TGTGCCAGCAGTGGGTGGCCAGCCCTGGAACCAACTAATGAAAAACTGTTTTTT
TRBJ1-2,.,TRBV18,.,CASSQLEGPNYGYTF,TGTGCCAGCTCACAGCTAGAGGGGCCTAACTATGGCTACACCTTC
TRBJ2-7,once,TRBV6-5,TRBD2,CASTRLAGGYEQYF,TGTGCCAGCACCAGACTAGCGGGAGGATACGAGCAGTACTTC
TRBJ2-2,.,TRBV11-2,.,CASSLLPDGTGELFF,TGTGCCAGCAGCTTACTCCCTGACGGTACCGGGGAGCTGTTTTTT
TRBJ2-1,.,TRBV6-6,.,CASSYGGGDYNEQFF,TGTGCCAGCAGTTACGGAGGGGGAGACTACAATGAGCAGTTCTTC
TRBJ2-7,.,TRBV6-1,.,CASSERQYF,TGTGCCAGCAGTGAAAGACAGTACTTC
TRBJ1-5,.,TRBV4-3,.,CASSQDPSQPQHF,TGCGCCAGCAGCCAAGATCCTAGTCAGCCCCAGCATTTT
TRBJ1-1,.,TRBV6-1,TRBD1,CASSEVMGQESEAFF,TGTGCCAGCAGTGAAGTTATGGGACAGGAATCTGAAGCTTTCTTT
TRBJ2-1,.,TRBV30,.,CAWRGLGGSYNEQFF,TGTGCCTGGAGGGGCCTAGGGGGTTCCTACAATGAGCAGTTCTTC
TRBJ2-7,.,TRBV7-7,TRBD2,CASSAGTSGIQYF,TGTGCCAGCAGCGCCGGGACTAGCGGGATACAGTACTTC
TRBJ2-1,.,TRBV18,TRBD1,CASSLNRGQPSIYNEQFF,TGTGCCAGCTCACTGAATAGGGGACAGCCATCAATTTATAATGAGCAGTTCTTC
TRBJ1-1,.,TRBV7-3,.,CASSSRGNTEAFF,TGTGCCAGCAGCTCAAGGGGGAACACTGAAGCTTTCTTT
TRBJ2-5,.,TRBV7-8,TRBD2,CASSPGTSGSGETQYF,TGTGCCAGCAGCCCAGGGACTAGCGGGAGTGGAGAGACCCAGTACTTC
TRBJ1-3,once,TRBV5-1,.,CASSRGTAGNTIYF,TGCGCCAGCAGCAGGGGAACTGCTGGAAACACCATATATTTT
TRBJ1-5,.,TRBV6-1,TRBD1,CATNPDRNQPQHF,TGTGCCACCAACCCGGACAGGAACCAGCCCCAGCATTTT
TRBJ1-5,.,TRBV6-6,TRBD1,CASSYFGQVEEPQHF,TGTGCCAGCAGTTACTTCGGACAGGTAGAGGAGCCCCAGCATTTT
TRBJ2-1,.,TRBV29-1,.,CSDKDGGGSNEQFF,TGCAGCGATAAGGACGGAGGGGGAAGCAATGAGCAGTTCTTC
TRBJ2-2,.,TRBV10-3,.,CAISDYGGTNTGELFF,TGTGCCATCAGTGATTACGGCGGAACGAACACCGGGGAGCTGTTTTTT
TRBJ2-1,.,TRBV29-1,.,CSVVGAIYNEQFF,TGCAGCGTTGTAGGGGCCATCTACAATGAGCAGTTCTTC
TRBJ2-1,.,TRBV7-9,TRBD2,CASSRGGTGTSFYEQFF,TGTGCCAGCAGCCGAGGGGGAACCGGGACTAGCTTCTATGAGCAGTTCTTC
TRBJ2-5,.,TRBV28,.,CASSPRTIQETQYF,TGTGCCAGCAGTCCGAGGACAATCCAAGAGACCCAGTACTTC
TRBJ2-7,.,TRBV18,TRBD2,CASSPEISGSHEQYF,TGTGCCAGCTCCCCCGAAATTAGCGGGAGCCACGAGCAGTACTTC
TRBJ2-7,once,TRBV7-9,.,CASSPYVGQDYEQYF,TGTGCCAGCAGCCCATACGTCGGCCAGGACTACGAGCAGTACTTC
TRBJ2-5,.,TRBV28,TRBD1,CASSLLQGGGETQYF,TGTGCCAGCAGCCTATTACAGGGGGGTGGAGAGACCCAGTACTTC
TRBJ1-2,once,TRBV18,.,CASSPDLVYGYTF,TGTGCCAGCTCACCAGATCTGGTTTATGGCTACACCTTC
TRBJ2-7,once,TRBV27,TRBD2,CASSFSGRANQQYF,TGTGCCAGCAGTTTTAGCGGGAGGGCTAACCAGCAGTACTTC
TRBJ1-3,.,TRBV6-5,TRBD1,CASRRNRGSGNTIYF,TGTGCCAGCAGGCGGAACAGGGGTTCAGGAAACACCATATATTTT
TRBJ2-7,.,TRBV27,TRBD2,CASSSSAGVSPEQYF,TGTGCCAGCAGTTCTTCAGCGGGAGTGAGCCCCGAGCAGTACTTC
TRBJ2-1,.,TRBV6-5,TRBD2,CASSSLSGSSYNEQFF,TGTGCCAGCAGTTCACTTAGCGGGAGCTCCTACAATGAGCAGTTCTTC
TRBJ1-1,.,TRBV19,.,CASEGGSPSEAFF,TGTGCCAGTGAGGGCGGCTCGCCCTCTGAAGCTTTCTTT
TRBJ1-1,.,TRBV11-1,TRBD1,CASSRDRANTEAFF,TGTGCCAGCAGCCGTGACAGGGCCAACACTGAAGCTTTCTTT
TRBJ2-1,.,TRBV10-1,TRBD2,CASSGGLYNEQFF,TGCGCCAGCAGTGGGGGACTATACAATGAGCAGTTCTTC
TRBJ2-7,.,TRBV10-1,.,CASSRTQGGYEQYF,TGCGCCAGCAGTCGTACGCAGGGCGGGTACGAGCAGTACTTC
TRBJ2-5,.,TRBV9,.,CASSGGSGTQYF,TGTGCCAGCAGCGGAGGATCTGGGACCCAGTACTTC
TRBJ2-1,.,TRBV4-1,TRBD1,CASRQGALNEQFF,TGCGCCAGCAGGCAGGGGGCGCTAAATGAGCAGTTCTTC
TRBJ2-1,.,TRBV7-9,TRBD1,CASSLGDRGTYNEQFF,TGTGCCAGCAGCTTGGGGGACAGGGGCACGTACAATGAGCAGTTCTTC
TRBJ2-7,.,TRBV27,.,CASSLWAGRGGYEQYF,TGTGCCAGCAGTTTATGGGCCGGACGAGGGGGCTACGAGCAGTACTTC
TRBJ2-1,.,TRBV30,TRBD2,CAHSGRPPYNEQFF,TGTGCCCATAGCGGGAGGCCCCCCTACAATGAGCAGTTCTTC
TRBJ2-1,.,TRBV10-3,TRBD2,CAISESGPDGGRAHNEQFF,TGTGCCATCAGTGAGTCAGGGCCTGACGGCGGGAGGGCCCACAATGAGCAGTTCTTC
TRBJ2-3,.,TRBV9,.,CASSVAVADTQYF,TGTGCCAGCAGCGTAGCAGTGGCAGATACGCAGTATTTT
TRBJ2-1,once,TRBV5-6,.,CASSLARDVNNEQFF,TGTGCCAGCAGCTTGGCCCGGGACGTAAACAATGAGCAGTTCTTC
TRBJ2-1,.,TRBV29-1,TRBD2,CSARDYPSDEQFF,TGCAGCGCAAGGGACTACCCCTCGGATGAGCAGTTCTTC
TRBJ1-2,.,TRBV14,.,CASSQEVSRRAYGYTF,TGTGCCAGCAGCCAAGAAGTAAGCAGGAGAGCTTATGGCTACACCTTC
TRBJ2-7,.,TRBV4-2,.,CASSQAGSNEQYF,TGTGCCAGCAGCCAGGCAGGGTCCAACGAGCAGTACTTC
TRBJ2-3,once,TRBV7-7,TRBD2,CASSSGAGGSSTDTQYF,TGTGCCAGCAGCTCGGGGGCGGGAGGCTCTAGCACAGATACGCAGTATTTT
TRBJ1-1,.,TRBV10-1,.,CASSARTEAFF,TGCGCCAGCAGTGCGAGAACTGAAGCTTTCTTT
TRBJ2-1,.,TRBV15,.,CATSRGRTGYLREQFF,TGTGCCACCAGCAGAGGACGAACCGGCTACCTGAGGGAGCAGTTCTTC